At least ten counts were recorded for the clone carrying this T cell receptor (beta chain). Its antigen is as yet unknown. The data were taken from a study of early T cells in non-severe SARS-CoV-2 infection. Background on the study: Chains stayed unpaired after sequencing of bulk RNA from unsorted whole blood.

The V gene's germline CDR1 is KGHDR and CDR2 SFDVKD. The CDR3 loop spans 14 amino acids. The V and J ends lost 1 base and 1 base respectively, with 6 bases between them. Unique molecular identifier tags were affixed to discrete cDNA molecules. One entry per CDR3 protein results from TCRdb running MiXCR on the 5' RACE reads. The sample shows 25,000 to 30,000 distinct CDR3 sequences, about 4.6% of them seen only once. Findings and limits, study-wide: Database matching using VDJdb favored anti-spike CD8 responses, with private and CD4 specificities left missing.

The TCR originated in an adult who was a healthcare worker with PCR-confirmed SARS-CoV-2 infection or an uninfected control (not recorded which). The V and J genes are TRBV24-1 and TRBJ2-5; D gene ambiguous. Sequenced input: whole blood. The CDR3 loop reads CATSDFGFQETQYF. CDR3 sequence (DNA): TGTGCCACCAGTGATTTCGGGTTCCAAGAGACCCAGTACTTC.